Sequencing of this T cell receptor beta chain was carried out in a study of glioma-infiltrating T cells after dendritic cell vaccination. Assay used: immunoSEQ multiplex PCR; TCRdb lists only in-frame clones, some missing. The table includes 70,000 to 90,000 clones, 75% to 90% detected once. Time point specified: after dendritic cell vaccination, including at tumor progression/relapse. The clonotype originates from a human donor with glioblastoma. The sample here was blood, taken after dendritic cell vaccination.

The CDR3 sequence: CASSEGTGSPYEQYF. The CDR3 DNA follows: TGTGCCAGCAGCGAGGGGACAGGGAGCCCCTACGAGCAGTACTTC. This chain uses TRBV9 with TRBJ2-7, with 9 bases matching TRBD1. This CDR3 spans 15 amino acids. V shed 3 bases and J 2 bases; nucleotides not matched to a gene: 6. Per germline, CDR1 SGDLS and CDR2 YYNGEE.